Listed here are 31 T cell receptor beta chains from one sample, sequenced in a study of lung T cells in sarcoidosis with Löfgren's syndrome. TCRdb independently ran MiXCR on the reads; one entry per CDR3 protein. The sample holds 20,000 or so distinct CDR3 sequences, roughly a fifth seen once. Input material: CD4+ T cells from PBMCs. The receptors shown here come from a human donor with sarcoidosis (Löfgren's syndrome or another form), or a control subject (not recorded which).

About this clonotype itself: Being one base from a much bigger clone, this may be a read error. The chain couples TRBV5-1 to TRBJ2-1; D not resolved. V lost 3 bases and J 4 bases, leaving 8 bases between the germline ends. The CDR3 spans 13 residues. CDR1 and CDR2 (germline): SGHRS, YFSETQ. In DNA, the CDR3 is TGCGCCAGCAGCTCAGCACATTACAATGAGCAGTTCTTC. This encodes CASSSAHYNEQFF.

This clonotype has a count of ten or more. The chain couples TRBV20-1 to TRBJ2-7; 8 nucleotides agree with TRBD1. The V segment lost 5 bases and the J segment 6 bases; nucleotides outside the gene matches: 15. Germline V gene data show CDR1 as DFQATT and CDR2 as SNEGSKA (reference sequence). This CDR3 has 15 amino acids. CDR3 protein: CSAQEFGQGEREQYF. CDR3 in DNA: TGCAGTGCTCAAGAATTCGGACAGGGAGAACGCGAGCAGTACTTC.

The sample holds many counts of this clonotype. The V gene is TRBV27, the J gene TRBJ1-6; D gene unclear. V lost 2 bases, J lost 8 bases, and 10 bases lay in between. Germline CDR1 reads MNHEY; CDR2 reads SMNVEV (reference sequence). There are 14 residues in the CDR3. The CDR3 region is CASSLAGWDSPLHF. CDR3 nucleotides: TGTGCCAGCAGTTTAGCCGGGTGGGATTCACCCCTCCACTTT.

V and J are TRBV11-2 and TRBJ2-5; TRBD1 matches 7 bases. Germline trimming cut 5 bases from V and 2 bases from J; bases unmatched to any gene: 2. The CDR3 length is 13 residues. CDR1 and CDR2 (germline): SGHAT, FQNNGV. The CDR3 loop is CASSPTGQETQYF. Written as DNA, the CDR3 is TGTGCCAGCAGCCCGACAGGGCAAGAGACCCAGTACTTC. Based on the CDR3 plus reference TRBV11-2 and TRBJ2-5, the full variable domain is EAGVAQSPRYKIIEKRQSVAFWCNPISGHATLYWYQQILGQGPKLLIQFQNNGVVDDSQLPKDRFSAERLKGVDSTLKIQPAKLEDSAVYLCASSPTGQETQYFGPGTRLLVL.

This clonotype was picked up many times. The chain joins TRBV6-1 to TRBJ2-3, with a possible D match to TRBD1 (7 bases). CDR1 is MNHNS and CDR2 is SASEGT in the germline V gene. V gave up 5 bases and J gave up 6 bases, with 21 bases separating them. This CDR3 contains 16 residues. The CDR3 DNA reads TGTGCCAGCAGTTCCCCAGGGGGGACCCGACGGGATACGCAGTATTTT. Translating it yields CASSSPGGTRRDTQYF.

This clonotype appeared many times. CDR3 coding DNA: TGCGCCAGCAGCTTGGGAAATCACCCCGGGCCACAAGAGACCCAGTACTTC. It translates to CASSLGNHPGPQETQYF. The chain uses TRBV5-1 and TRBJ2-5; D unresolved. V was shortened by 0 bases and J by 2 bases, with 17 bases between the two germline ends. Germline CDR1 and CDR2: SGHRS and YFSETQ. This CDR3 contains 17 residues.

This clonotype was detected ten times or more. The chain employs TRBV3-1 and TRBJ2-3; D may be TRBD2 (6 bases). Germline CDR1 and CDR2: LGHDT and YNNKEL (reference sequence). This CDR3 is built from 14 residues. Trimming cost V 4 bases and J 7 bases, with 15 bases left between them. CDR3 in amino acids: CASSPALGGNTQYF. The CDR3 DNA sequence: TGTGCCAGCAGCCCGGCTTTGGGAGGAAATACGCAGTATTTT.

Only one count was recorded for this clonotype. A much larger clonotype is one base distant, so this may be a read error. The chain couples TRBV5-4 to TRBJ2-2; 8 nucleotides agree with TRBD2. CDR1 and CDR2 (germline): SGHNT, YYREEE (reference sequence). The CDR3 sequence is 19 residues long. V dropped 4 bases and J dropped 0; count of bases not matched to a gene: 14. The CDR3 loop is CASSPPGGRIQSNTGELFF. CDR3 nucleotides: TGTGCCAGCAGCCCCCCGGGGGGGAGGATACAATCGAACACCGGGGAGCTGTTTTTT.

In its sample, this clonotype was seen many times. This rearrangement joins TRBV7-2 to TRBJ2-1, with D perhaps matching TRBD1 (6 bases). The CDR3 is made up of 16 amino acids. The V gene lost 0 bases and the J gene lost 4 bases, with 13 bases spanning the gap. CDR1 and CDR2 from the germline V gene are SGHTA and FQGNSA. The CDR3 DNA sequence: TGTGCCAGCAGCTTAGCGGGGGCGGGTGGGTACAATGAGCAGTTCTTC. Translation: CASSLAGAGGYNEQFF.

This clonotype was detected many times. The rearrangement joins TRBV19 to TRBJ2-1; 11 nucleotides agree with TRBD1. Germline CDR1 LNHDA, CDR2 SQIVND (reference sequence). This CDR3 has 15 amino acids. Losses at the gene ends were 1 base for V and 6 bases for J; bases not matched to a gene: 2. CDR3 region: CASSIGGTGGNEQFF. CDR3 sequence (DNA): TGTGCCAGTAGTATAGGCGGGACAGGGGGCAATGAGCAGTTCTTC.

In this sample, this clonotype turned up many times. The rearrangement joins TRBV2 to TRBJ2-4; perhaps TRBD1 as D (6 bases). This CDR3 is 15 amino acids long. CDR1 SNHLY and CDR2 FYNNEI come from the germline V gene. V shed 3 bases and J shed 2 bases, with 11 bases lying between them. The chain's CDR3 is CASSELGASKNIQYF. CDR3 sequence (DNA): TGTGCCAGCAGTGAGTTGGGGGCGTCCAAAAACATTCAGTACTTC.

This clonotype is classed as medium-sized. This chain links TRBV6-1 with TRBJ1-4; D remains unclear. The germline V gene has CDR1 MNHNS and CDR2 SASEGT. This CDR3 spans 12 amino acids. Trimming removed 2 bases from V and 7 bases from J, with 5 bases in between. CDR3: CASSEWIEKLFF. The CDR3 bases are TGTGCCAGCAGTGAATGGATTGAAAAACTGTTTTTT.

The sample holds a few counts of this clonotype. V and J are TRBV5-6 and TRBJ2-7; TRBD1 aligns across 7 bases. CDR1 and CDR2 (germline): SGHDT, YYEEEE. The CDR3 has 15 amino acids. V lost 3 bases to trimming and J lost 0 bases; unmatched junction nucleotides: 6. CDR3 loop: CASSSDRVNSYEQYF. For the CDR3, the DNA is TGTGCCAGCAGCTCTGACAGGGTAAACTCCTACGAGCAGTACTTC.

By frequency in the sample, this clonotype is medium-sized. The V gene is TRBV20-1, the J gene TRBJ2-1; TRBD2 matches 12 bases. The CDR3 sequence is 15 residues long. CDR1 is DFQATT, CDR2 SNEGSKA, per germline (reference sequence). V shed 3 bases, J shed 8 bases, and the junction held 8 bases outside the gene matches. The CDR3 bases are TGCAGTGCTAGTGCGACTAGCGGGAGAATCTATGAGCAGTTCTTC. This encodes CSASATSGRIYEQFF.

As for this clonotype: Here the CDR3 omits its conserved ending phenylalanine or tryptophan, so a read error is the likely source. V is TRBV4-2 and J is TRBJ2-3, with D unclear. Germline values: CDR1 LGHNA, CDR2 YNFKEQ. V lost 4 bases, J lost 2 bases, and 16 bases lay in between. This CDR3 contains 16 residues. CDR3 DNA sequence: TGTGCCAGCAGCCTATACCCCGACGACGCCACAGATACGCAGTATCTT. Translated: CASSLYPDDATDTQYL.

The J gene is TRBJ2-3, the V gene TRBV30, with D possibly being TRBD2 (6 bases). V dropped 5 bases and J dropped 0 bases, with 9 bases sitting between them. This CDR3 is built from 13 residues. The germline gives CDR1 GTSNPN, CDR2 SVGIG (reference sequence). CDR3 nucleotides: TGTGCCTGGGACGGGAGAAGCACAGATACGCAGTATTTT. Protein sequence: CAWDGRSTDTQYF.

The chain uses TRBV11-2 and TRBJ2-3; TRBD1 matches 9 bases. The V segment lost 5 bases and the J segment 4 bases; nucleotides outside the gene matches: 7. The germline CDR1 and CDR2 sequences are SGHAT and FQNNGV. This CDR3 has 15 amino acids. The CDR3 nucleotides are TGTGCCAGCAGCCCGGGACAGGGAGGCCCAGATACGCAGTATTTT. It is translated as CASSPGQGGPDTQYF. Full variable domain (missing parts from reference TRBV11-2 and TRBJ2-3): EAGVAQSPRYKIIEKRQSVAFWCNPISGHATLYWYQQILGQGPKLLIQFQNNGVVDDSQLPKDRFSAERLKGVDSTLKIQPAKLEDSAVYLCASSPGQGGPDTQYFGPGTRLTVL.

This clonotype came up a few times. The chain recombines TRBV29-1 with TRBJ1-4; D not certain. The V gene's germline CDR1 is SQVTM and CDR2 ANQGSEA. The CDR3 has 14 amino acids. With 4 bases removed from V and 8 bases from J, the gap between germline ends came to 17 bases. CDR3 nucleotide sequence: TGCAGCGTTGGGTTCTCGGCGGGGAACGAAAAACTGTTTTTT. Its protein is CSVGFSAGNEKLFF. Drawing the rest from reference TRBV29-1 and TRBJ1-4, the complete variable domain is SAVISQKPSRDICQRGTSLTIQCQVDSQVTMMFWYRQQPGQSLTLIATANQGSEATYESGFVIDKFPISRPNLTFSTLTVSNMSPEDSSIYLCSVGFSAGNEKLFFGSGTQLSVL.

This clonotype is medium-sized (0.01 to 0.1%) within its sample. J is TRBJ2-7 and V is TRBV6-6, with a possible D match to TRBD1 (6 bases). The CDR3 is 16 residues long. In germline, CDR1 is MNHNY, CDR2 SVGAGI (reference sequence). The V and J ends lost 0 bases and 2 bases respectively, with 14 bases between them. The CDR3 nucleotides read TGTGCCAGCAGTTACTCTTTGCAGGGGCCCGCCTACGAGCAGTACTTC. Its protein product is CASSYSLQGPAYEQYF.

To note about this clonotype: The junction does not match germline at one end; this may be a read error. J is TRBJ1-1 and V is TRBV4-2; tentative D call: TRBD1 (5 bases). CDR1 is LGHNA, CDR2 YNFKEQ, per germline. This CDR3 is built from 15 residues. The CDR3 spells CAGSQEPGLNTEAFF. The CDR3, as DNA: TGTGCCGGCAGCCAAGAACCAGGGTTGAACACTGAAGCCTTCTTT.

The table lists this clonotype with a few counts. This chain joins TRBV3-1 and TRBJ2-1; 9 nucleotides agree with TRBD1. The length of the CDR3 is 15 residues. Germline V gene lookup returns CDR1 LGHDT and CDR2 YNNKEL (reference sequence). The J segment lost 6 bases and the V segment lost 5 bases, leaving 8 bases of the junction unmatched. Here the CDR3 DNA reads TGTGCCAGCAGCGGACGGGACAGGGCTGTCAATGAGCAGTTCTTC. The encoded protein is CASSGRDRAVNEQFF.

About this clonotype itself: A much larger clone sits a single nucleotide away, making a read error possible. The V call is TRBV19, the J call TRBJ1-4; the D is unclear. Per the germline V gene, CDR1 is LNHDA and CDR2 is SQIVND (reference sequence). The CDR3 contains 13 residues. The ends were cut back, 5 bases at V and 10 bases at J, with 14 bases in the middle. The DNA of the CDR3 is TGTGCCAGTAGTGCGGGCTGGAGTGGAAAACTGTTTTTT. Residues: CASSAGWSGKLFF.

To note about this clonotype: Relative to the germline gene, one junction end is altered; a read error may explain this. CDR3 loop: CASSTGYEQHF. Here the CDR3 DNA reads TGTGCCAGCAGCACAGGCTACGAGCAGCACTTC. The rearrangement uses TRBV11-2 and TRBJ2-7; D might be TRBD1 (5 bases). CDR3 length equals 11 residues. Germline V gene sequence: CDR1 SGHAT, CDR2 FQNNGV.

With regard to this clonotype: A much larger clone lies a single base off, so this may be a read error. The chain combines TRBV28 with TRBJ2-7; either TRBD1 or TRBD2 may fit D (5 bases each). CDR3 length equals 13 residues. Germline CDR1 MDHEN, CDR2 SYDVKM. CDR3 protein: CVSRGAGPEEQYF. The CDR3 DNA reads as TGTGTCAGCAGAGGGGCAGGTCCTGAGGAGCAGTACTTC.

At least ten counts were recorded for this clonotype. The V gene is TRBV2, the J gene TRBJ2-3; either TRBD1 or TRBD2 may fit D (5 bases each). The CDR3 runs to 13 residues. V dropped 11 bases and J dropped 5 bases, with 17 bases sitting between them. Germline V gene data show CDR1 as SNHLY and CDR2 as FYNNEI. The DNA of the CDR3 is TGTGCCTCCGGGTTGGGACGACTAGATACGCAGTATTTT. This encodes CASGLGRLDTQYF.

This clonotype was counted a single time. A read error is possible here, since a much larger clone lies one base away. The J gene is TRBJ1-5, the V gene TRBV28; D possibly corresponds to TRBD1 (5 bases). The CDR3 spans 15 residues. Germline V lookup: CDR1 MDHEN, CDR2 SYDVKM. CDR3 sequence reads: CASSLGGISSQPQHF. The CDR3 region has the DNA TGTGCCAGCAGTTTAGGGGGAATTAGCAGTCAGCCCCAGCATTTT. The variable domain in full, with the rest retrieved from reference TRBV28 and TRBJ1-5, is DVKVTQSSRYLVKRTGEKVFLECVQDMDHENMFWYRQDPGLGLRLIYFSYDVKMKEKGDIPEGYSVSREKKERFSLILESASTNQTSMYLCASSLGGISSQPQHFGDGTRLSIL.

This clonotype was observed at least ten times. CDR3 DNA: TGTGCCAGCTCACAATATAGCAATCAGCCCCAGCATTTT. This translates into CASSQYSNQPQHF. The chain joins TRBV18 to TRBJ1-5; no definite D call. Trimming cost V 4 bases and J 0 bases, with 4 bases left between them. This CDR3 has 13 residues. Germline CDR1 KGHSH, CDR2 LQKENI.

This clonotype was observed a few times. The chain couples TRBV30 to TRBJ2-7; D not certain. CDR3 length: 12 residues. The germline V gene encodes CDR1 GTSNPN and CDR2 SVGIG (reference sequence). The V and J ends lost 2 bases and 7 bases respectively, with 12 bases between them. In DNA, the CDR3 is TGTGCCTGGAGTAAGGGATTAAGGGAGCAGTACTTC. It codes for CAWSKGLREQYF.

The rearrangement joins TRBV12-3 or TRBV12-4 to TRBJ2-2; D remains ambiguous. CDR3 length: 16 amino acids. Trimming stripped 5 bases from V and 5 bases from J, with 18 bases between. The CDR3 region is CASSPSGSTLTGELFF. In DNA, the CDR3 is TGTGCCAGCAGTCCAAGTGGGTCTACCCTTACCGGGGAGCTGTTTTTT.

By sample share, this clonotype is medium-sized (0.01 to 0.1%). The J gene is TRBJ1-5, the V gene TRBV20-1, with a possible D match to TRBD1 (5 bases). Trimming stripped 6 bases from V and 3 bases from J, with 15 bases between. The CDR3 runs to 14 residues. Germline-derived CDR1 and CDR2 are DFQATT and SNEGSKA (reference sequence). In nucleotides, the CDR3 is TGCAGTGCCCAGGGTGATCCGTACAATCAGCCCCAGCATTTT. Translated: CSAQGDPYNQPQHF.

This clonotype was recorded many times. Written as DNA, the CDR3 is TGCGCCAGCAGTTCTTCCAGCTCTGGAAACACCATATATTTT. Amino acids: CASSSSSSGNTIYF. The chain has TRBV10-2 and TRBJ1-3; D is undetermined. The V gene lost 5 bases and the J gene lost 0 bases, with 8 bases spanning the gap. Germline lookup yields CDR1 WSHSY and CDR2 SAAADI. This CDR3 is 14 amino acids long.